The 23 T cell receptor beta chains given below trace back to one sample, sequenced in a study of shared clonotypes between healthy human individuals. Some clones are missing from TCRdb's copy, which holds only in-frame ones; the method was immunoSEQ multiplex PCR. The sample contains about 380,000 clones, about 96% of which appear only once. Sequences were obtained from memory CD8+ T cells sorted from blood. Subset given: CD45RO+ cells pooled with CCR7-negative TemRA cells. Every receptor here comes from a man between 25 and 39 years old in good health.

The rearrangement joins TRBV11-2 to TRBJ2-7; 13 bases fit TRBD2. With 5 bases clipped from V and 7 bases from J, the junction kept 5 bases outside the gene matches. The CDR3 runs to 14 residues. Germline V gives CDR1 SGHAT, CDR2 FQNNGV. The chain's CDR3 is CASSRTSGSREQYF. The CDR3 DNA is TGTGCCAGCAGCCGGACTAGCGGGAGTCGGGAGCAGTACTTC.

The chain uses TRBV10-3 and TRBJ2-3; no reliable D call. V gave up 6 bases and J gave up 4 bases, with 8 bases separating them. The CDR3 spans 12 residues. Germline V lookup: CDR1 ENHRY, CDR2 SYGVKD. The CDR3 loop is CAIRNYSDTQYF. In DNA form, the CDR3 reads TGTGCCATCAGGAATTATTCAGATACGCAGTATTTT.

The V and J genes are TRBV10-1 and TRBJ2-2; 8 bases agree with TRBD1. The CDR3 consists of 16 residues. Germline CDR1 reads WNHNN; CDR2 reads SYGVQD (reference sequence). After removal of 7 bases from V and 7 bases from J, the junction contained 14 bases not matched to a gene. In nucleotides, the CDR3 is TGCGCCAGCACCGCCCCCAGGGGGCGGAACGGCGGGGAGCTGTTTTTT. Its protein is CASTAPRGRNGGELFF.

V is TRBV7-9 and J is TRBJ2-5; no firm D call. The CDR3 has 15 amino acids. V lost 1 base to trimming and J lost 1 base, with 10 bases between them. CDR1 SEHNR and CDR2 FQNEAQ come from the germline V gene (reference sequence). The CDR3 sequence is CASSLVTPIQETQYF. CDR3 nucleotide sequence: TGTGCCAGCAGCTTAGTTACTCCCATCCAAGAGACCCAGTACTTC.

This chain connects TRBV10-2 to TRBJ2-1, with 7 positions matching TRBD2. The germline V gene has CDR1 WSHSY and CDR2 SAAADI. The CDR3 is made up of 13 amino acids. Losses at the gene ends were 8 bases for V and 7 bases for J; bases not matched to a gene: 8. CDR3 coding DNA: TGCGCCAGCTGGACTAGTCTATCGAATGAGCAGTTCTTC. This encodes CASWTSLSNEQFF.

V gene TRBV10-2 combines with J gene TRBJ2-1, with D hard to call. Trimming took 2 bases from V and 4 from J, leaving 18 bases between them. CDR3 length: 17 residues. The germline V gene encodes CDR1 WSHSY and CDR2 SAAADI. DNA of the CDR3: TGCGCCAGCAGTGAGGTGGCCCCTGGAAAAGCTTACAATGAGCAGTTCTTC. Translation: CASSEVAPGKAYNEQFF.

This clone was found once. The chain couples TRBV27 to TRBJ1-2; 9 positions agree with TRBD1. CDR3 length: 14 amino acids. Losses at the gene ends were 5 bases for V and 2 bases for J; bases not matched to a gene: 3. Germline V gene sequence: CDR1 MNHEY, CDR2 SMNVEV (reference sequence). CDR3 region: CASSGTGGNYGYTF. The CDR3 DNA reads TGTGCCAGCAGTGGAACAGGGGGCAACTATGGCTACACCTTC.

The V and J genes are TRBV6-5 and TRBJ2-7; D assignment may be TRBD1 or TRBD2 (5 bases each). This CDR3 has 14 amino acids. From germline, CDR1 is MNHEY and CDR2 SVGAGI. Trimming cost V 2 bases and J 2 bases, with 10 bases left between them. CDR3 nucleotides: TGTGCCAGCAGTTACGGTCGGGGCCCCTACGAGCAGTACTTC. This codes for CASSYGRGPYEQYF.

The rearrangement joins TRBV11-2 to TRBJ2-1; possible D gene TRBD1, 6 bases. This CDR3 is built from 15 residues. CDR1 is SGHAT and CDR2 is FQNNGV in the germline V gene. The V and J ends lost 3 bases and 6 bases respectively, with 15 bases between them. The CDR3 reads CASSLWAGAGNEQFF. CDR3 sequence (DNA): TGTGCCAGCAGCTTGTGGGCAGGGGCAGGCAATGAGCAGTTCTTC.

The rearrangement links TRBV5-1 to TRBJ2-2; TRBD1 agrees at 8 bases. Trimming cost V 4 bases and J 0 bases; bases outside gene matches: 8. Germline-derived CDR1 and CDR2 are SGHRS and YFSETQ. The CDR3 has 17 amino acids. The CDR3 region is CASSPTGALANTGELFF. The CDR3 DNA is TGCGCCAGCAGCCCGACAGGGGCCCTCGCGAACACCGGGGAGCTGTTTTTT.

Note on this clone: This CDR3 is also generated by other DNA sequences in the sample. J is TRBJ1-1 and V is TRBV25-1; 7 bases agree with TRBD1. The CDR3 length is 15 residues. The J segment lost 0 bases and the V segment lost 1 base, leaving 2 bases of the junction unmatched. Germline-derived CDR1 and CDR2 are MGHDK and SYGVNS. The DNA of the CDR3 is TGTGCCAGCAGTGAATCGAGGGGGCTGAACACTGAAGCTTTCTTT. Its translation is CASSESRGLNTEAFF.

The genes are TRBV14 and TRBJ2-2; maybe TRBD1 (6 bases). Between the trimmed V and J ends, which lost 0 bases and 3 bases, there was a span of 17 bases. Germline V gives CDR1 SGHDN, CDR2 FVKESK. The CDR3 is 18 residues long. CDR3 sequence reads: CASSQETPTGPYTGELFF. The CDR3, as DNA: TGTGCCAGCAGCCAAGAGACGCCAACAGGGCCGTACACCGGGGAGCTGTTTTTT.

V gene TRBV9 combines with J gene TRBJ2-1; 9 positions match TRBD2. Germline V gives CDR1 SGDLS, CDR2 YYNGEE. V dropped 0 bases and J dropped 5; count of bases not matched to a gene: 6. The CDR3 sequence is 16 residues long. In DNA form, the CDR3 reads TGTGCCAGCAGCGTAGCCCCCGGGACTAGCCACAATGAGCAGTTCTTC. Translation gives CASSVAPGTSHNEQFF.

The chain has TRBV28 and TRBJ1-2; D call uncertain. Germline V gene sequence: CDR1 MDHEN, CDR2 SYDVKM. The V gene lost 5 bases and the J gene lost 4 bases, with 20 bases spanning the gap. The CDR3 length is 16 residues. The CDR3 DNA follows: TGTGCCAGCAGTCCCCAGACCCGGGTCGGGTCCTATGGCTACACCTTC. This codes for CASSPQTRVGSYGYTF.

The rearrangement links TRBV6-1 to TRBJ1-2, with 12 positions matching TRBD1. The CDR3 spans 15 residues. Germline lookup yields CDR1 MNHNS and CDR2 SASEGT. V was pared by 4 bases and J by 6 bases, with 6 bases of the junction left unmatched. In DNA, the CDR3 is TGTGCCAGCAGTGTAATGGGACAGGGGGCCAATGGCTACACCTTC. It yields the protein CASSVMGQGANGYTF.

The gene calls are TRBV5-4 and TRBJ2-7; possible D gene TRBD2, 6 bases. CDR1 is SGHNT, CDR2 YYREEE, per germline (reference sequence). Trimming stripped 3 bases from V and 4 bases from J, with 11 bases between. The CDR3 has 13 amino acids. This CDR3 reads CASSSGLVYEQYF. CDR3 nucleotides: TGTGCCAGCAGCTCGGGACTTGTATACGAGCAGTACTTC.

This chain joins TRBV10-2 and TRBJ1-3; TRBD1 is a possible D gene (6 bases). Trimming cost V 5 bases and J 4 bases, with 15 bases left between them. The CDR3 extends over 15 amino acids. CDR1 WSHSY and CDR2 SAAADI come from the germline V gene. CDR3 region: CASSPSGDLGNTIYF. DNA for the CDR3: TGCGCCAGCAGTCCCTCAGGGGACTTAGGAAACACCATATATTTT.

This clone appeared once. This chain joins TRBV7-2 and TRBJ2-7; the match to TRBD1 covers 9 bases. The CDR3 runs 15 residues. Trimming removed 0 bases from V and 6 bases from J; junction bases left unmatched: 6. The V gene's germline CDR1 is SGHTA and CDR2 FQGNSA. The CDR3 region has the DNA TGTGCCAGCAGCTTAGCGGGGACAGGGTCGGCCGAGCAGTACTTC. Protein product: CASSLAGTGSAEQYF.

This sequence joins TRBV9 and TRBJ2-3, with D uncertain. Germline CDR1 is SGDLS and CDR2 is YYNGEE. Trimming removed 0 bases from V and 1 base from J, with 6 bases in between. This CDR3 is built from 14 residues. The CDR3 spells CASSVVSGTDTQYF. CDR3 DNA sequence: TGTGCCAGCAGCGTAGTGTCAGGCACAGATACGCAGTATTTT.

The chain employs TRBV7-9 and TRBJ2-3; the match to TRBD1 covers 8 bases. V trimming: 7 bases; J trimming: 3 bases; junction bases outside the gene matches: 12. The CDR3 contains 16 residues. Germline values: CDR1 SEHNR, CDR2 FQNEAQ (reference sequence). For the CDR3, the DNA is TGTGCCAGCACTTGGGGGGACAGGATGAGTACAGATACGCAGTATTTT. It codes for CASTWGDRMSTDTQYF.

The V call is TRBV4-1, the J call TRBJ2-5, with 12 bases matching TRBD2. V shed 3 bases, J shed 0 bases, and the junction held 8 bases outside the gene matches. The germline gives CDR1 MGHRA, CDR2 YSYEKL. CDR3 length: 18 amino acids. CDR3 in DNA: TGCGCCAGCAGCCAGACGGGACTAGCGGGCAAGTACCAAGAGACCCAGTACTTC. It yields the protein CASSQTGLAGKYQETQYF.

The rearrangement joins TRBV5-4 to TRBJ2-1, with D maybe TRBD2 (5 bases). There are 14 residues in the CDR3. Germline loops: CDR1 SGHNT, CDR2 YYREEE (reference sequence). V was shortened by 4 bases and J by 3 bases, with 11 bases between the two germline ends. CDR3 in DNA: TGTGCCAGCAGCCCTAGGAGCGGCTACAATGAGCAGTTCTTC. Amino acid sequence: CASSPRSGYNEQFF.

The J gene is TRBJ2-2, the V gene TRBV2, with TRBD1 as a possible D gene (6 bases). Trimming stripped 6 bases from V and 1 base from J, with 6 bases between. There are 13 residues in the CDR3. In germline, CDR1 is SNHLY, CDR2 FYNNEI. The CDR3 loop reads CASRGGNTGELFF. CDR3 DNA: TGTGCCAGCAGAGGGGGGAACACCGGGGAGCTGTTTTTT.